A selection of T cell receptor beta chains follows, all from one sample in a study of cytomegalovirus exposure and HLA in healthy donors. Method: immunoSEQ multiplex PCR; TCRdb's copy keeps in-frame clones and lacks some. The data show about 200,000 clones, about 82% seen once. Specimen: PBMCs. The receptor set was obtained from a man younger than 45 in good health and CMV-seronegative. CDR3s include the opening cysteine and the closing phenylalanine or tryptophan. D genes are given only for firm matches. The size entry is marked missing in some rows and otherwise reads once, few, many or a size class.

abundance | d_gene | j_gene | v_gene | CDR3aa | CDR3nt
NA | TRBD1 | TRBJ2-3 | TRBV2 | CASSRGDRASTDTQYF | TGTGCCAGCAGCCGCGGGGACAGGGCTAGCACAGATACGCAGTATTTT
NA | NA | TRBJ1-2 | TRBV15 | CATSRDTSYGYTF | TGTGCCACCAGCAGAGATACCAGTTATGGCTACACCTTC
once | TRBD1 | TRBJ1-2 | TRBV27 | CASGPLTGAGGYTF | TGTGCCAGCGGCCCCTTGACAGGGGCGGGCGGCTACACCTTC
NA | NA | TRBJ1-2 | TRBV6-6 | CASSPTGDYGYTF | TGTGCCAGCAGTCCAACAGGTGATTATGGCTACACCTTC
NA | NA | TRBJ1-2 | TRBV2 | CASSEQLVYGYTF | TGTGCCAGCAGTGAACAGCTAGTCTATGGCTACACCTTC
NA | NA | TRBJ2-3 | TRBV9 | CASSVGSAGASTDTQYF | TGTGCCAGCAGCGTAGGATCCGCAGGGGCGAGCACAGATACGCAGTATTTT
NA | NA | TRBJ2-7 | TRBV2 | CASSEATGLIAYEQYF | TGTGCCAGCAGTGAAGCGACGGGACTGATAGCCTACGAGCAGTACTTC
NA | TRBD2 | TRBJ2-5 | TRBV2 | CASSGWTAGGRETQYF | TGTGCCAGCAGTGGCTGGACAGCGGGGGGGCGCGAGACCCAGTACTTC
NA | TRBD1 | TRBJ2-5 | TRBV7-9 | CASSLARTGKVRETQYF | TGTGCCAGCAGCTTGGCTAGGACAGGGAAGGTCCGGGAGACCCAGTACTTC
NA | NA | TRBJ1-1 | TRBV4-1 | CASSLEGLDTAFF | TGCGCCAGCAGCCTAGAAGGTCTGGACACAGCTTTCTTT
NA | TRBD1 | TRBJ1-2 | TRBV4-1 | CASSQDKRQRQGALGYTF | TGCGCCAGCAGCCAAGATAAACGACAGAGGCAGGGGGCTTTAGGCTACACCTTC
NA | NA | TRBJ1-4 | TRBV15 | CATSRPGGGYEKLFF | TGTGCCACCAGCAGGCCGGGGGGGGGCTATGAAAAACTGTTTTTT
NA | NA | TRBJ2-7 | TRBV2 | CASSEMQGPIISYEQYF | TGTGCCAGCAGTGAAATGCAGGGCCCCATAATTTCCTACGAGCAGTACTTC
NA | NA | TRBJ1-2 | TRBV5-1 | CASSLGRNYGYTF | TGCGCCAGCAGCTTGGGCAGGAACTATGGCTACACCTTC
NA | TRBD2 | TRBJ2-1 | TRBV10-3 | CAISGGLAGHNEQFF | TGTGCCATCAGTGGGGGACTAGCGGGGCACAATGAGCAGTTCTTC
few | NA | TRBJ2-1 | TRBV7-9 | CASGLGTNEQFF | TGTGCCTCGGGGCTCGGGACAAATGAGCAGTTCTTC
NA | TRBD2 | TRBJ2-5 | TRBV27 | CASSLWGGQETQYF | TGTGCCAGCAGTTTGTGGGGGGGGCAAGAGACCCAGTACTTC
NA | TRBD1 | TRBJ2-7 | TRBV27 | CASSRGQGAYEQYF | TGTGCCAGCAGTCGCGGGCAGGGGGCCTACGAGCAGTACTTC
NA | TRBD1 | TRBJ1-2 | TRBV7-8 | CASSGQDRGNGYTF | TGTGCCAGCAGCGGACAGGACAGGGGGAATGGCTACACCTTC
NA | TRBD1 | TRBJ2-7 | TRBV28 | CASSFLLNRSGDRINYEQYF | TGTGCCAGCAGTTTCTTACTTAATAGAAGTGGGGACAGGATAAACTACGAGCAGTACTTC
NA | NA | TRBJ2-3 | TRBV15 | CATSRDPGLDTQYF | TGTGCCACCAGCAGAGATCCTGGACTAGATACGCAGTATTTT
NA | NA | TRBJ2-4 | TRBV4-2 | CASSQDPQAKNIQYF | TGTGCCAGCAGCCAAGATCCCCAAGCCAAAAACATTCAGTACTTC
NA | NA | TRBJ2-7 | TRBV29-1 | CSVEYDGPPPYEQYF | TGCAGCGTTGAATACGATGGCCCACCTCCCTACGAGCAGTACTTC
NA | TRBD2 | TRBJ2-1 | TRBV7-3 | CASSPRLAGGLNEQFF | TGTGCCAGCAGCCCGCGACTAGCGGGGGGTCTAAATGAGCAGTTCTTC
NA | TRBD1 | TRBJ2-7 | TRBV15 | CATSSGQGGSYEQYF | TGTGCCACCAGCAGCGGACAGGGGGGGTCCTACGAGCAGTACTTC
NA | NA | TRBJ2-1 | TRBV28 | CASSLRGSYNEQFF | TGTGCCAGCAGTTTAAGAGGTTCCTACAATGAGCAGTTCTTC
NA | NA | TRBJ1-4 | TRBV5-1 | CASSEDRATNEKLFF | TGCGCCAGCAGCGAGGACAGAGCAACTAATGAAAAACTGTTTTTT
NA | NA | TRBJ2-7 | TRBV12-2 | CASRLEGTGIYEQYF | TGTGCAAGTCGCTTAGAGGGGACAGGGATCTACGAGCAGTACTTC
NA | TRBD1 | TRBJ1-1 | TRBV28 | CASRETGTGGMNTEAFF | TGTGCCAGCCGAGAGACCGGGACAGGGGGCATGAACACTGAAGCTTTCTTT
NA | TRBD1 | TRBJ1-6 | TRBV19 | CASSTHTGTDNSPLHF | TGTGCCAGTAGTACCCATACCGGGACAGATAATTCACCCCTCCACTTT
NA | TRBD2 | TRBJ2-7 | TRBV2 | CASSELAGGVEQYF | TGTGCCAGCAGTGAACTAGCGGGAGGAGTGGAGCAGTACTTC
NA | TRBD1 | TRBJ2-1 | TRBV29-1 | CSATRQGHEQFF | TGCAGCGCCACAAGACAGGGGCACGAGCAGTTCTTC
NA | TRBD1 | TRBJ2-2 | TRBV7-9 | CASSAGQGIVYTGELFF | TGTGCCAGCAGCGCCGGACAGGGGATTGTTTACACCGGGGAGCTGTTTTTT
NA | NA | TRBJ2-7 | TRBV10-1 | CANPQGAADEQYF | TGCGCCAACCCACAGGGCGCGGCCGACGAGCAGTACTTC
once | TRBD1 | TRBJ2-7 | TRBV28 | CASKGQGSYEQYF | TGTGCCAGCAAAGGACAGGGCTCCTACGAGCAGTACTTC
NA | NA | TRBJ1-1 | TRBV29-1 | CSARTPSTEAFF | TGCAGCGCCCGGACACCCAGCACTGAAGCTTTCTTT
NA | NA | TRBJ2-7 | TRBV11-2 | CASSLRGAYPYEQYF | TGTGCCAGCAGCTTACGCGGGGCCTACCCCTACGAGCAGTACTTC
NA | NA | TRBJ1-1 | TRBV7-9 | CASSIITLNTEAFF | TGTGCCAGCAGCATTATTACACTGAACACTGAAGCTTTCTTT
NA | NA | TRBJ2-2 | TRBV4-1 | CASSQDRTVPPTANTGELFF | TGCGCCAGCAGCCAAGATAGGACAGTTCCCCCGACGGCGAACACCGGGGAGCTGTTTTTT
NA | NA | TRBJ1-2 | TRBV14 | CASSQESNRWEGNYGYTF | TGTGCCAGCAGCCAAGAAAGCAACAGGTGGGAAGGGAACTATGGCTACACCTTC
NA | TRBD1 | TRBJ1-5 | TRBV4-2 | CASSQDQGGFQPQHF | TGTGCCAGCAGCCAAGATCAGGGGGGTTTCCAGCCCCAGCATTTT
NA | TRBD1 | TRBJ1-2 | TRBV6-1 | CASANDRVYGYTF | TGTGCCAGCGCGAATGACAGGGTCTATGGCTACACCTTC
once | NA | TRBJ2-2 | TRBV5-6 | CASSLFGDLAGELFF | TGTGCCAGCAGCTTGTTCGGGGATCTCGCCGGGGAGCTGTTTTTT
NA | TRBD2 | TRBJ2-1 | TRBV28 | CASRPGGAAEQFF | TGTGCCAGCAGGCCCGGGGGGGCGGCTGAGCAGTTCTTC
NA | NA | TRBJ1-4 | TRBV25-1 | CASSGPRESANEKLFF | TGTGCCAGCAGTGGTCCTAGGGAGAGTGCTAATGAAAAACTGTTTTTT
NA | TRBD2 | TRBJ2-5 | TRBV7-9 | CASSLGGGRVETQYF | TGTGCCAGCAGCTTAGGCGGGGGGCGAGTAGAGACCCAGTACTTC
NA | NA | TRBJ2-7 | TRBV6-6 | CASSYDRSYEQYF | TGTGCCAGCAGTTACGACAGGTCCTACGAGCAGTACTTC
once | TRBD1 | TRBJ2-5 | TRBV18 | CASSPLRGQGRETQYF | TGTGCCAGCTCACCGCTTCGGGGACAGGGGCGGGAGACCCAGTACTTC
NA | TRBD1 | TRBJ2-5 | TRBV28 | CASSMDRVLETQYF | TGTGCCAGCAGTATGGACAGGGTGTTGGAGACCCAGTACTTC
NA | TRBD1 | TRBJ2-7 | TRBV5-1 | CASSLARQGAEQYF | TGCGCCAGCAGCTTGGCCAGACAGGGGGCCGAGCAGTACTTC
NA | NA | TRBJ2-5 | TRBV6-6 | CASSYSGQGQETQYF | TGTGCCAGCAGTTACTCGGGTCAGGGACAAGAGACCCAGTACTTC
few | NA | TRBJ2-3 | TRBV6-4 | CASSAGGASTDTQYF | TGTGCCAGCAGCGCCGGGGGAGCTAGCACAGATACGCAGTATTTT